Following are 19 T cell receptor beta chains from one sample sequenced in a study of metastatic and nonmetastatic thyroid tumors. Before thyroid surgery, none of the patients had received any treatment. TCRdb re-processed the PCR reads through MiXCR. Of roughly 83,000 clones listed, about 15% are singletons. The material sequenced was blood. Receptors originate from a female donor with papillary thyroid cancer or a benign thyroid nodule (not recorded which). Some clones in this sample may be carry-over from other donors' samples.

This clone was counted ten times or more. This chain joins TRBV28 and TRBJ1-2, with 7 positions matching TRBD1. This CDR3 has 13 residues. V lost 10 bases, J lost 6 bases, and 11 bases stayed unmatched. Germline V CDR1 and CDR2: MDHEN, SYDVKM. The CDR3 here is CATKEGTDDGYTF. The CDR3 coding sequence is TGTGCCACCAAGGAAGGGACAGACGATGGCTACACCTTC.

This clone was counted at least ten times. This rearrangement joins TRBV6-2 or TRBV6-3 to TRBJ2-3, with 12 bases aligning to TRBD1. The CDR3 has 18 residues. Germline V gene sequence: CDR1 MNHEY, CDR2 SVGEGT. V dropped 2 bases and J dropped 2; count of bases not matched to a gene: 8. In nucleotides, the CDR3 is TGTGCCAGCAGTTACCCCGGGACAGGGGGCATAGTCACAGATACGCAGTATTTT. Residues: CASSYPGTGGIVTDTQYF.

V and J are TRBV7-8 and TRBJ2-7; D not certain. Germline V gene lookup returns CDR1 SGHVS and CDR2 FQNEAQ. V was clipped by 3 bases and J by 2 bases, with 14 bases between them. The CDR3 runs 15 residues. The DNA of the CDR3 is TGTGCCAGCAGCTTGGTGTATAGGGTTACCTACGAGCAGTACTTC. Translating gives CASSLVYRVTYEQYF.

This chain joins TRBV6-2 or TRBV6-3 and TRBJ1-1; D not certain. Germline-derived CDR1 and CDR2 are MNHEY and SVGEGT. The CDR3 contains 13 residues. Trimming stripped 6 bases from V and 5 bases from J, with 13 bases between. DNA of the CDR3: TGTGCCAGCAGACGGACTGTCGCGACTGAAGCTTTCTTT. It yields the protein CASRRTVATEAFF.

This clone has ten or more counts. The identical CDR3 is also encoded by other nucleotide sequences in the sample. The chain links TRBV7-3 to TRBJ2-3, with 8 bases lining up with TRBD2. The CDR3 is 14 amino acids. CDR1 is SGHTA and CDR2 is FQGTGA in the germline V gene. Trimming at V came to 4 bases and at J to 2 bases, leaving 2 bases not matched to a gene. The CDR3 sequence: CASSSGGVTDTQYF. In nucleotides, the CDR3 is TGTGCCAGCAGCTCCGGGGGGGTCACAGATACGCAGTATTTT.

The rearrangement joins TRBV5-1 to TRBJ2-1, with a tentative D call TRBD2 (5 bases). Deletions cut 4 bases from V and 0 bases from J, with 17 bases between. There are 17 residues in the CDR3. Germline CDR1 reads SGHRS; CDR2 reads YFSETQ. The CDR3 DNA sequence: TGCGCCAGCAGCCCTGTTCCGGGGTCGATCTCCTACAATGAGCAGTTCTTC. It translates to CASSPVPGSISYNEQFF.

In regard to this clone: Since a much larger clone is just one base distant, this may be a read error. The genes are TRBV7-9 and TRBJ2-1; D unresolved. This CDR3 is 10 amino acids long. V lost 6 bases, J lost 10 bases, and 7 bases lay in between. The germline gives CDR1 SEHNR, CDR2 FQNEAQ (reference sequence). CDR3 residues: CASSAGEQFF. For the CDR3, the DNA is TGTGCCAGCAGTGCCGGGGAGCAGTTCTTC.

This clone has a count of ten or more. Other DNA sequences from this sample encode an identical CDR3 as well. The genes are TRBV6-1 and TRBJ2-2, with a possible D match to TRBD2 (5 bases). CDR3 length: 15 residues. V was shortened by 5 bases and J by 7 bases, with 17 bases between the two germline ends. Germline CDR1 is MNHNS and CDR2 is SASEGT. The chain's CDR3 is CASSQKVRAVGELFF. CDR3 coding DNA: TGTGCCAGCAGTCAAAAAGTGAGGGCTGTCGGGGAGCTGTTTTTT.

The rearrangement links TRBV5-6 to TRBJ1-6, with a possible D match to TRBD1 (6 bases). V was clipped by 1 base and J by 6 bases, with 17 bases between them. The germline gives CDR1 SGHDT, CDR2 YYEEEE. The CDR3 is made up of 17 amino acids. The CDR3: CASSLRRTVVSNSPLHF. In DNA, the CDR3 is TGTGCCAGCAGCTTGCGGAGGACAGTGGTTAGTAATTCACCCCTCCACTTT.

The chain has TRBV5-1 and TRBJ1-3; TRBD1 is a possible D gene (5 bases). CDR3 length: 15 amino acids. V lost 0 bases and J 12 bases, leaving 19 bases between the germline ends. CDR1 and CDR2 from the germline V gene are SGHRS and YFSETQ. DNA of the CDR3: TGCGCCAGCAGCTTGGAGGGGAGCTCTGGAAAAAACATATATTTT. Protein product: CASSLEGSSGKNIYF.

This clone was picked up a small number of times. A single base separates this from a much larger clone, so it may be a read error. V gene TRBV9 combines with J gene TRBJ1-2; D remains ambiguous. This CDR3 is built from 17 residues. Germline assignment: CDR1 SGDLS and CDR2 YYNGEE. CDR3 protein: CAGSSKRVVDYNYGYTF. The CDR3 DNA is TGTGCCGGCAGCTCGAAGAGGGTCGTGGACTACAACTATGGCTACACCTTC.

In this sample, this clone turned up many times. The CDR3 nucleotides are TGTGCCAGCAGCGTAGCCGGGACAGTCGGGGAGCTGTTTTTT. Translating it yields CASSVAGTVGELFF. This sequence joins TRBV9 and TRBJ2-2; 7 bases match TRBD1. This CDR3 comprises 14 residues. Germline values: CDR1 SGDLS, CDR2 YYNGEE. J gave up 7 bases and V 0 bases, and 3 bases lay outside the gene matches.

There are many counts of this clone. The genes are TRBV7-6 and TRBJ2-3; D remains ambiguous. The germline V gene encodes CDR1 SGHVS and CDR2 FNYEAQ. The CDR3 is 13 residues long. Trimming pared 1 base from V and 5 bases from J, leaving 7 bases between. DNA of the CDR3: TGTGCCAGCAGCTTAGGTCAGTTAGATACGCAGTATTTT. The encoded protein is CASSLGQLDTQYF.

This clone was counted at least ten times. A much larger clone lies a single base off, so this may be a read error. The V gene is TRBV28, the J gene TRBJ2-2; 7 bases map to TRBD1. Trimming removed 5 bases from V and 10 bases from J; junction bases left unmatched: 10. The CDR3 length is 14 residues. The V gene's germline CDR1 is MDHEN and CDR2 SYDVKM. As DNA, the CDR3 is TGTGCCAGCAGTAAACGACAGGGTGTCGAGGAGCTGTTTTTT. Protein: CASSKRQGVEELFF.

Comment on this clone: One base away lies a much larger clone, so this may be a sequencing read error. The CDR3 coding sequence is TGTGCCAGCAGCAGGGATCAGGAGGCCTGGGAGCTGTTTTTT. The encoded protein is CASSRDQEAWELFF. V is TRBV7-9 and J is TRBJ2-2; TRBD2 is a possible D gene (5 bases). CDR3 length: 14 amino acids. Trimming left V 5 bases short and J 9 bases short, with 16 bases between. Germline CDR1 and CDR2: SEHNR and FQNEAQ (reference sequence).

This clone has at least ten counts. The rearrangement links TRBV9 to TRBJ2-5; a weak D match, TRBD1 (6 bases). V was clipped by 3 bases and J by 3 bases, with 15 bases between them. Germline CDR1 reads SGDLS; CDR2 reads YYNGEE. The CDR3 is 15 residues long. The CDR3 reads CASSGTGRREETQYF. DNA of the CDR3: TGTGCCAGCAGCGGAACAGGGAGAAGGGAAGAGACCCAGTACTTC.

The chain recombines TRBV20-1 with TRBJ2-1, with 10 bases lining up with TRBD2. The CDR3 loop spans 17 amino acids. Germline values: CDR1 DFQATT, CDR2 SNEGSKA (reference sequence). Germline trimming cut 4 bases from V and 0 bases from J; bases unmatched to any gene: 9. The CDR3 region is CSAKGLAVTPSYNEQFF. In DNA, the CDR3 is TGCAGTGCTAAAGGACTAGCGGTGACCCCCTCCTACAATGAGCAGTTCTTC.

There are many counts of this clone. The chain employs TRBV9 and TRBJ2-2; maybe TRBD1 (6 bases). The V and J ends lost 4 bases and 7 bases respectively, with 17 bases between them. CDR1 SGDLS and CDR2 YYNGEE come from the germline V gene. The CDR3 totals 15 residues. The CDR3 loop is CASSRDMWGIGELFF. The CDR3 bases are TGTGCCAGCAGCCGGGACATGTGGGGCATCGGGGAGCTGTTTTTT.

This clone was seen at least ten times. V is TRBV6-5 and J is TRBJ1-4; possibly TRBD1 for D (6 bases). The germline V gene encodes CDR1 MNHEY and CDR2 SVGAGI. The CDR3 is 15 amino acids. Trimming pared 0 bases from V and 6 bases from J, leaving 11 bases between. Here the CDR3 reads CASSYSWGLDEKLFF. The CDR3 DNA follows: TGTGCCAGCAGTTACTCGTGGGGGCTCGATGAAAAACTGTTTTTT.